What follows is one T cell receptor (beta chain) and its context. Its antigen is not yet known. Qualities for individual bases were not recorded, and no much larger clone is one base off. Libraries were built with 5' RACE. TCRdb shows the sequencer as Illumina HiSeq 2500. A second roughly 7 to 11 cycle PCR used a sample-barcoded 5' primer and a J-beta primer mix. A unique molecular identifier was introduced onto each TCR beta cDNA molecule by a template-switch 5' adaptor carrying 12 random nucleotides. Each sample yielded at least 2.5 million CDR3-containing paired-end reads. The Mint cDNA synthesis kit, primed by a TRBC-specific oligonucleotide, was used to synthesize first-strand cDNA from all RNA. Following uracil-DNA glycosylase treatment, all cDNA underwent a first 18-cycle PCR with the universal primers M1SS and BC2_uni_R. The paper's data handling went like this. For normalization, 1 million high-quality reads were randomly selected from each sample, with every read carrying a distinct molecular identifier. Instead of being binned into consensus sequences, reads with shared molecular identifiers were discarded. MiTCR, run with a Q25 quality threshold and the strictest error-elimination algorithm, handled CDR3 identification, clonotype clustering and error correction. A nonparametric unseen species model with Euler transformation was used to estimate a lower bound on total TCR beta diversity. TCRdb passed the public sequencing reads through fastp at Q25 and MiXCR, retaining productive beta sequences. Rows matching on CDR3 protein sequence are summarized as one entry with the most common DNA and genes. The V and J calls follow TCRdb's processing rather than the paper's. For this sample the table gives 1.5 million to 1.8 million distinct CDR3 sequences, of which about 42% were detected only once. Together, the top ten hold under 5% of the sample.

The germline V gene gives CDR1 as SGDLS and CDR2 as YYNGEE. Reading from cysteine to phenylalanine, the CDR3 counts 16 amino acids. The DNA shown is the 48-base CDR3, in frame from base 1. The V end gives up 5 bases and the J end 4 bases, leaving 11 bases in the junction not matched to a gene. Systemically healthy Caucasian individuals from Russia, 35 to 50 in total and aged roughly 6 to 100 years, were included as donors. About 9.8 milliliters of peripheral blood were drawn from each donor into EDTA-treated Vacutainer tubes. PBMCs were isolated by Ficoll-Paque density-gradient centrifugation, with at least 6 million obtained per sample. Trizol reagent was used to extract total RNA from PBMCs, with at least 6 micrograms per sample. For every donor, flow cytometry on a PBMC aliquot measured the percentage of naive CD45RAhigh/CD27high T cells. This entry comes from a study of blood T cells in healthy people across ages (dated by TCRdb to the mid-2010s). Background for the entire study: In model experiments, template switching captured about one uniquely barcoded TCR beta cDNA molecule for every two T cells. To track age-related changes in TCR beta repertoire diversity, the study relied on deep sequencing normalized with unique cDNA molecular identifiers. The donors were split into four age groups: young (average around 16 years), middle-aged (around 37), aged (about 56) and long-lived (more than 80). Donors of different ages were randomly distributed across sequencing lanes to avoid experimental bias. Two additional independent replicas of 1 million unique cDNA reads from the same blood draw were analyzed for two donors (one aged 18 to 29 and one aged 80 or older).

The paper as a whole reports these results and caveats: Observed TCR beta diversity correlated strongly with the percentage of naive T cells measured by flow cytometry. Compared with the aged group, the long-lived group had more naive CD4+ T cells, fewer expanded clones and increased TCR diversity, a pattern suggesting age selection. Because the CMV infection status of the donors was unknown, age-related changes in expanded clonotypes may potentially have been confounded. As age increased, observed TCR beta diversity per million T cells dropped in a roughly linear way, and a significant reduction was already evident by age around 41. Since profiling was done on bulk unsorted PBMCs, naive and antigen-experienced compartments could not be conclusively compared. Estimates of total diversity based on one million sequenced T cells were regarded as lower bounds and as underestimates.

The chain couples TRBV9 to TRBJ2-7; 11 middle bases align to TRBD2. The sequenced sample was blood. This TCR was sampled from a woman aged 18-29 years in good health. The sequenced DNA: TGTGCCAGCAGTGTGGGCGGGACTAGCGGACAATACGAGCAGTACTTC. Translated, it gives CASSVGGTSGQYEQYF.